This is a list of T cell receptor beta chains from one sample in a study of shared clonotypes between healthy human individuals. Some clones are missing from TCRdb's copy, which holds only in-frame ones; the method was immunoSEQ multiplex PCR. The data hold over a million clones, with about 76% observed a single time. Source material: memory CD4+ T cells sorted from blood. The receptor set was obtained from a man younger than 30 in good health. Both conserved end residues are part of each CDR3. Fields, in order: CDR3 protein, J gene, clone size, CDR3 length, V gene. Size is omitted from some rows. Given values are once, few, many or a class for expanded clones.

CASSLVGGRAENEQFF | TRBJ2-1 | . | 16 | TRBV7-2
CASNLAMSSYEQYF | TRBJ2-7 | . | 14 | TRBV6-1
CASSDRGQNTGELFF | TRBJ2-2 | few | 15 | TRBV5-4
CASRPGTGQETQYF | TRBJ2-5 | . | 14 | TRBV5-1
CASSLDRAIYEQYF | TRBJ2-7 | . | 14 | TRBV11-2
CATSRGDGANYGYTF | TRBJ1-2 | . | 15 | TRBV15
CASSRQGQGATEAFF | TRBJ1-1 | . | 15 | TRBV9
CASSVDWRGYNEQFF | TRBJ2-1 | . | 15 | TRBV9
CAWSGGLAGGTDTQYF | TRBJ2-3 | . | 16 | TRBV30
CASSISGANVLTF | TRBJ2-6 | . | 13 | TRBV19
CASSQVMPGSTDTQYF | TRBJ2-3 | . | 16 | TRBV4-3
CASSQPGRAVQPQHF | TRBJ1-5 | . | 15 | TRBV4-2
CASSLRTGTGELFF | TRBJ2-2 | . | 14 | TRBV5-1
CASSQDLADSSYNEQFF | TRBJ2-1 | . | 17 | TRBV4-2
CASSKQSGGVYNEQFF | TRBJ2-1 | once | 16 | TRBV19
CASRTGQGIGYTF | TRBJ1-2 | . | 13 | TRBV27
CASGPGTANEKLFF | TRBJ1-4 | . | 14 | TRBV28
CASSQDGRSTYEQYF | TRBJ2-7 | . | 15 | TRBV4-3
CASSEWVGGELFF | TRBJ2-2 | . | 13 | TRBV10-1
CASSEAQWISYNEQFF | TRBJ2-1 | . | 16 | TRBV2
CASSLGAVEETQYF | TRBJ2-5 | . | 14 | TRBV7-2
CASSLGGQGSEAFF | TRBJ1-1 | . | 14 | TRBV11-3
CASSARYPIGQFF | TRBJ2-1 | . | 13 | TRBV7-8
CASSGDDTLTEAFF | TRBJ1-1 | few | 14 | TRBV28
CASSPDGQGSAEAFF | TRBJ1-1 | once | 15 | TRBV5-1
CASSDRVAAFF | TRBJ1-1 | few | 11 | TRBV2
CATTAGGSGSYGELFF | TRBJ2-2 | once | 16 | TRBV5-1
CASSEIYGLGTHSPLHF | TRBJ1-6 | . | 17 | TRBV6-1
CASSLGSVRVGEQYF | TRBJ2-7 | . | 15 | TRBV11-2
CASSLGSGRQTQYF | TRBJ2-5 | . | 14 | TRBV11-2
CATSPRTGRISTF | TRBJ1-2 | once | 13 | TRBV28
CASGLRTPNIQYF | TRBJ2-4 | . | 13 | TRBV12-5
CASRRPASTDTQYF | TRBJ2-3 | . | 14 | TRBV11-2
CASSFEYEQYF | TRBJ2-7 | . | 11 | TRBV11-2
CASSPQFF | TRBJ2-1 | . | 8 | TRBV6-4
CASGIGQGYGYTF | TRBJ1-2 | few | 13 | TRBV6-1
CASSLGGTNYGYTF | TRBJ1-2 | . | 14 | TRBV28
CASSPGQGTSADTQYF | TRBJ2-3 | once | 16 | TRBV4-1
CASSSSPGLEKQYF | TRBJ2-7 | few | 14 | TRBV9
CASSSTATSEKLFF | TRBJ1-4 | . | 14 | TRBV5-1